The sequence of this T cell receptor beta chain was determined in a study of CD8 T cells in Susac syndrome. The CDR3 is made up of 11 amino acids. Trimming stripped 3 bases from V and 5 bases from J, with 8 bases between. Looked up from germline, CDR1 is GTSNPN and CDR2 is SVGIG (reference sequence). Random hexamers primed reverse transcription of 0.5 to 1 ug RNA. It was immunoSEQ multiplex PCR that amplified TCR beta CDR3 across 54 Vbeta and 13 Jbeta. Each CDR3 protein gets one entry after TCRdb re-called the immunoSEQ multiplex PCR reads with MiXCR. Seen here are 100,000 or so distinct CDR3 sequences, approximately 91% observed once, and the top ten hold approximately 0.13%. CD8+ and CD4+ T cells from blood underwent TCR beta sequencing, which was carried out in a high-throughput format.

The rearrangement links TRBV30 to TRBJ2-7; tentatively, D is TRBD2 (5 bases). Sequenced input: CD4+ T cells from PBMCs. This clonotype was sampled from a human donor in good health. CDR3 in amino acids: CAWSGIHEQYF. The CDR3 DNA reads as TGTGCCTGGAGCGGGATCCACGAGCAGTACTTC. The variable domain in full, completed from reference TRBV30 and TRBJ2-7, reads SQTIHQWPATLVQPVGSPLSLECTVEGTSNPNLYWYRQAAGRGLQLLFYSVGIGQISSEVPQNLSASRPQDRQFILSSKKLLLSDSGFYLCAWSGIHEQYFGPGTRLTVT.